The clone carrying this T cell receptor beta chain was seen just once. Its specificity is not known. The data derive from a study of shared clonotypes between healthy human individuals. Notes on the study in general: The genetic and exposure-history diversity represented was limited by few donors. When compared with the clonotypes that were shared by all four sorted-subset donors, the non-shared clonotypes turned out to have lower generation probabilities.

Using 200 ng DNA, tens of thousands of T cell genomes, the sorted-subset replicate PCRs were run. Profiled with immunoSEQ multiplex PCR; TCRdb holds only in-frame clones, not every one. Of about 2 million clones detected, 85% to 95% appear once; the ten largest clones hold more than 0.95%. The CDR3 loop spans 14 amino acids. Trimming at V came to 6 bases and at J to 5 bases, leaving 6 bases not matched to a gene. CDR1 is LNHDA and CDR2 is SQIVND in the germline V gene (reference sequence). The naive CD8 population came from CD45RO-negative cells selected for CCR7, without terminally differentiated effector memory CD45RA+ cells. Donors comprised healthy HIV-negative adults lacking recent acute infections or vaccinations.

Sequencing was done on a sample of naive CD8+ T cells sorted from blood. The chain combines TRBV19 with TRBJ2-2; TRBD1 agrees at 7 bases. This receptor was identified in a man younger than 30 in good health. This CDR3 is CASSRSQGTGELFF. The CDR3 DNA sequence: TGTGCCAGTAGCCGCTCACAGGGGACCGGGGAGCTGTTTTTT.